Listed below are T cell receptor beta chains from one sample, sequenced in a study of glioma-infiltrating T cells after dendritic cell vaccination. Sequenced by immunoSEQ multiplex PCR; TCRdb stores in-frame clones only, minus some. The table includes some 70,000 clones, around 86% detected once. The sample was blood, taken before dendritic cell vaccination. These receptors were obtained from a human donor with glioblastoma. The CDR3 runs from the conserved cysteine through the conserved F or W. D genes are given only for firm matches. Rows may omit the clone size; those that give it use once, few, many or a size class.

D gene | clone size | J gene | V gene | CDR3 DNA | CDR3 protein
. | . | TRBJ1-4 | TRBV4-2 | TGTGCCAGCAGCCAGACGCCTGGAGGGGCGCGAGTTGGAAAACTGTTTTTT | CASSQTPGGARVGKLFF
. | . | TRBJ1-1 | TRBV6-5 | TGTGCCAGCAGTTACTTGGGGGCTATGACTGAAGCTTTCTTT | CASSYLGAMTEAFF
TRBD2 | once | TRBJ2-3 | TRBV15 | TGTGCCACCAGCAGATCCCCGGGACTAGCGGGGGCGGATACGCAGTATTTT | CATSRSPGLAGADTQYF
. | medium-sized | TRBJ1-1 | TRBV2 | TGTGCCACCAACAGGGAAATGAACACTGAAGCTTTCTTT | CATNREMNTEAFF
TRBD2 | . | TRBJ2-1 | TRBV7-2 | TGTGCCAGCAGCTTGGCAAGCGGGGGGTACAATGAGCAGTTCTTC | CASSLASGGYNEQFF
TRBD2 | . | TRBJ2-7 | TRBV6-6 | TGTGCCAGCAGTCGCCCTAGCGGCATCTCCTACGAGCAGTACTTC | CASSRPSGISYEQYF
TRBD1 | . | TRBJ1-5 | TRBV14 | TGTGCCAGCAGCACGACAGGGGACAATCAGCCCCAGCATTTT | CASSTTGDNQPQHF
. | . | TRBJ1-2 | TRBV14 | TGTGCCAGCAGCCAGGCTTCCTATGGCTACACCTTC | CASSQASYGYTF
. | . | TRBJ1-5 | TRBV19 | TGTGCCAGTACCCGGGGGGCAGATTATAGCAATCAGCCCCAGCATTTT | CASTRGADYSNQPQHF
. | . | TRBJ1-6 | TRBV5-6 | TGTGCCAGCAGCCAAGGACAGATTCGCTCCTATAATTCACCCCTCCACTTT | CASSQGQIRSYNSPLHF
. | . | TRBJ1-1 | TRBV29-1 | TGCAGCGCCCGACCGGGGAACACTGAAGCTTTCTTT | CSARPGNTEAFF
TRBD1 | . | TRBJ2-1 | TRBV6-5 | TGTGCCAGCAGTCCCGGGACAGGGGAGTTCTTC | CASSPGTGEFF
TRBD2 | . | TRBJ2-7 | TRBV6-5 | TGTGCCAGCAGTCCTACCGGGACTAGCATCTACGAGCAGTACTTC | CASSPTGTSIYEQYF
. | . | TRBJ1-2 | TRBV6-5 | TGTGCCAGCAAGGAGGGGCCGGGGGGCTACACCTTC | CASKEGPGGYTF
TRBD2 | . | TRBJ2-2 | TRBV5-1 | TGCGCCAGCAGCTCAACCTCCGGACTAGCGGGGACCGGGGAGCTGTTTTTT | CASSSTSGLAGTGELFF
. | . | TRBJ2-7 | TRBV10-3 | TGTGCCATCAGTCCGAGCTCCTACGAGCAGTACTTC | CAISPSSYEQYF
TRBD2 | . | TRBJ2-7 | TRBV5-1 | TGCGCCAGCAGCCGCTTAGCGGGGACTAGCTCCTACGAGCAGTACTTC | CASSRLAGTSSYEQYF
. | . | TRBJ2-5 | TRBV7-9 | TGTGCCAGCAGCCCCCGAGGGGGAGAGACCCAGTACTTC | CASSPRGGETQYF
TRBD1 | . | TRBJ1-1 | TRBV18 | TGTGCCAGCTCACCACAAGGGGGCAGGACTGAAGCTTTCTTT | CASSPQGGRTEAFF
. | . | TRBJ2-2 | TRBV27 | TGTGCCAGCAGTTCTCTCCTCTTAACAGCGAACACCGGGGAGCTGTTTTTT | CASSSLLLTANTGELFF
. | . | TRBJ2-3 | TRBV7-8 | TGTGCCAGCAGCCCAGGTACCGCCGAAGGAAATACGCAGTATTTT | CASSPGTAEGNTQYF
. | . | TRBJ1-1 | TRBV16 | TGTGCCAGCAGCCCCCCGGACGGGGACACTGAAGCTTTCTTT | CASSPPDGDTEAFF
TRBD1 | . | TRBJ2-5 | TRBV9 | TGTGCCAGCAGCCGGACAGGGTCGAGAGAAGAGACCCAGTACTTC | CASSRTGSREETQYF
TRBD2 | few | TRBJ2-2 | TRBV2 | TGTGCCAGCAGGGGTAGCGGGGGTTTGGACACCGGGGAGCTGTTTTTT | CASRGSGGLDTGELFF
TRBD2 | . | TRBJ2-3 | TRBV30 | TGTGCCTGGGGTAGCGGGGGTGGGCCAGATACGCAGTATTTT | CAWGSGGGPDTQYF
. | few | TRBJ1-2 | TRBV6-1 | TGTGCCAGCAGTGACCCGGTCCCCTATGGCTACACCTTC | CASSDPVPYGYTF
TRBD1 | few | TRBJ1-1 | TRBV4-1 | TGCGCCAGCAGCCAAAACCTTCACAGGGGGAGGACTGAAGCTTTCTTT | CASSQNLHRGRTEAFF
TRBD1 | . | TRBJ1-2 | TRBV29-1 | TGCAGCGTTGACCCACAGGGGGCCCGTGGCTACACCTTC | CSVDPQGARGYTF
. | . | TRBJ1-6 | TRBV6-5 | TGTGCCAGCAGTTACGAGAGGGGGAGTGGATCACCCCTCCACTTT | CASSYERGSGSPLHF
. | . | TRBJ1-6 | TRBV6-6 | TGTGCCAGCAGTTATCAGGGTAATAATTCACCCCTCCACTTT | CASSYQGNNSPLHF
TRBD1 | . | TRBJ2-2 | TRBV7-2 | TGTGCCAGCAGCCCGCGACAGGGGGCTAGTGTAGCCGGGGAGCTGTTTTTT | CASSPRQGASVAGELFF
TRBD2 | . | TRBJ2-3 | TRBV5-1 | TGCGCCAGCAGCCTGGGACTAGCGGGGGGGACAGATACGCAGTATTTT | CASSLGLAGGTDTQYF
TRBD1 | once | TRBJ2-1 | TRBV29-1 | TGCAGCGTACGACAGGGTCCCTCCCCATCCTACAATGAGCAGTTCTTC | CSVRQGPSPSYNEQFF
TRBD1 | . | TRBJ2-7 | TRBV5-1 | TGCGCCAGCACCACGGGACAGGGTGGGGTCGAGCAGTACTTC | CASTTGQGGVEQYF
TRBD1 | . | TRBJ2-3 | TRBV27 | TGTGCCAGCAGTCGGGACAGAGACACAGATACGCAGTATTTT | CASSRDRDTDTQYF
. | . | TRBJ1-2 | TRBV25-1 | TGTGCCAGCAGTGCCCCTGGAGGGGATGGCTACACCTTC | CASSAPGGDGYTF
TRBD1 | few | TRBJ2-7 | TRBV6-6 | TGTGCCAGCCAAAAGTCGGGACAGGGGGCGTATGAGCAGTACTTC | CASQKSGQGAYEQYF
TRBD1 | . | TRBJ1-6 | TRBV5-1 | TGCGCCAGCAGCTTGTGGTCAGGGGGCGGACGAGGGGATCCCCTCCACTTT | CASSLWSGGGRGDPLHF
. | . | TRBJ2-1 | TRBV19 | TGTGCCAGTAGTATAGTACCCCTAGCCTACAATGAGCAGTTCTTC | CASSIVPLAYNEQFF
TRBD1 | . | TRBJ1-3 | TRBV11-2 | TGTGCCAGCAGCGCCGACAGGGGGGCGGCTGGAAACACCATATATTTT | CASSADRGAAGNTIYF
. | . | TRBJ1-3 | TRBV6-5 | TGTGCCAGCAGCCGGACACACTCTGGAAACACCATATATTTT | CASSRTHSGNTIYF
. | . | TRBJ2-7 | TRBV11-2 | TGTGCCAGCAGCCAAGACCCCTCAGGGGCAGACTACGAGCAGTACTTC | CASSQDPSGADYEQYF